Presented here are 5 T cell receptor beta chains from one specimen sequenced in a study of CD8+ T cells in alopecia areata. Lesional scalp punch biopsies and peripheral blood were collected from alopecia areata patients. Following RNA extraction, reverse transcription yielded cDNA that acted as the sequencing template. Assay: immunoSEQ multiplex PCR; the TCRdb copy retains only in-frame clones and omits some. The table has approximately 11,000 clones, around 63% seen once. The material sequenced was skin. These receptor sequences come from a human donor with alopecia areata.

The CDR3 is CASSLLQSPETQYF. The CDR3 DNA reads TGTGCCAGCAGCTTGCTACAGAGCCCTGAGACCCAGTACTTC. V gene TRBV5-4 combines with J gene TRBJ2-5; D ambiguous. Trimming took off 1 base at V and 5 bases at J, with 12 bases between the two ends. Germline values: CDR1 SGHNT, CDR2 YYREEE (reference sequence). This CDR3 is built from 14 residues. The complete variable domain, with remaining parts taken from reference TRBV5-4 and TRBJ2-5, reads ETGVTQSPTHLIKTRGQQVTLRCSSQSGHNTVSWYQQALGQGPQFIFQYYREEENGRGNFPPRFSGLQFPNYSSELNVNALELDDSALYLCASSLLQSPETQYFGPGTRLLVL.

The table lists this clone with a few counts. The chain combines TRBV4-2 with TRBJ2-7; TRBD2 matches at 10 bases. The CDR3 loop spans 16 amino acids. Germline CDR1 LGHNA, CDR2 YNFKEQ. Trimming at V came to 1 base and at J to 2 bases, leaving 5 bases not matched to a gene. The CDR3 bases are TGTGCCAGCAGCCAAGGGCTAGCGGGGGAAACCTACGAGCAGTACTTC. This gives the protein CASSQGLAGETYEQYF.

The table lists this clone with a few counts. Here the CDR3 reads CSVFAGSTGNTEAFF. CDR3 in DNA: TGCAGCGTTTTTGCGGGGTCGACAGGGAACACTGAAGCTTTCTTT. The chain carries TRBV29-1 and TRBJ1-1; possible D gene TRBD1, 6 bases. Germline-derived CDR1 and CDR2 are SQVTM and ANQGSEA. The V end was cut by 5 bases, the J end by 1 base, with 17 bases between. This CDR3 has 15 residues.

The V gene is TRBV7-2, the J gene TRBJ2-3; 8 bases are a match to TRBD2. CDR1 SGHTA and CDR2 FQGNSA come from the germline V gene. This CDR3 is 16 amino acids long. The V segment lost 3 bases and the J segment 2 bases; nucleotides outside the gene matches: 7. As DNA, the CDR3 is TGTGCCAGCAGCTTCGGGGGGGGCCGCCACACAGATACGCAGTATTTT. Translation: CASSFGGGRHTDTQYF.

The chain combines TRBV7-2 with TRBJ2-5; D is ambiguous. Germline CDR1 and CDR2: SGHTA and FQGNSA. Trimming removed 1 base from V and 4 bases from J, with 22 bases in between. This CDR3 is 18 amino acids long. The CDR3 DNA sequence: TGTGCCAGCAGCTTAGTGAGCCCCAGGATGGTAAATTCAGAGACCCAGTACTTC. The encoded protein is CASSLVSPRMVNSETQYF.